Presented here are 20 T cell receptor beta chains from one specimen sequenced in a study of blood T cell repertoires in COVID-19 (TCRdb year 2020). The protocol used for the library was the immunoSEQ multiplex PCR assay. TCRdb stores this immuneACCESS table with in-frame sequences only. Part of the clones is absent; in the studies checked, under half of the shortfall reflects unresolved V genes, and no reason is known for the rest. The table for this sample lists about 63,000 clones; about 76% of them were counted only once. Approximately 52% of the sample rests with the top ten. Sequenced material: peripheral blood. These receptors were obtained from a woman aged 80 or older with acute or convalescent COVID-19.

The rearrangement joins TRBV29-1 to TRBJ2-7, with 8 bases fitting TRBD1. V shed 6 bases and J 5 bases; nucleotides not matched to a gene: 12. The CDR3 has 14 amino acids. The germline gives CDR1 SQVTM, CDR2 ANQGSEA. The CDR3 nucleotides read TGCAGCGTCGCATGGACAGGGCGGAAGGACGAGCAGTACTTC. Its protein product is CSVAWTGRKDEQYF.

V usage is TRBV9 and J usage is TRBJ2-7; tentative D call: TRBD2 (6 bases). Germline lookup yields CDR1 SGDLS and CDR2 YYNGEE. This CDR3 comprises 18 residues. The V end was cut by 2 bases, the J end by 0 bases, with 21 bases between. The CDR3: CASSVEGRTSPSSYEQYF. CDR3 nucleotides: TGTGCCAGCAGCGTGGAGGGTCGTACGTCCCCGAGCTCCTACGAGCAGTACTTC.

This clone was seen a handful of times. The chain links TRBV4-1 to TRBJ2-2; 8 bases fit TRBD2. From germline, CDR1 is MGHRA and CDR2 YSYEKL. There are 18 residues in the CDR3. V dropped 2 bases and J dropped 5; count of bases not matched to a gene: 13. Here the CDR3 reads CASSQRALAGGGTGELFF. Written as DNA, the CDR3 is TGCGCCAGCAGCCAACGAGCCTTGGCGGGAGGTGGGACCGGGGAGCTGTTTTTT.

The rearrangement uses TRBV28 and TRBJ2-1, with D perhaps TRBD2 (6 bases). The CDR3 has 16 residues. CDR1 MDHEN and CDR2 SYDVKM come from the germline V gene. V was pared by 6 bases and J by 5 bases, with 20 bases between. CDR3 DNA sequence: TGTGCCAGCAGAACCCCTCGGGGAGGCGAACACAATGAGCAGTTCTTC. Protein: CASRTPRGGEHNEQFF.

The V and J genes are TRBV7-3 and TRBJ2-3; maybe TRBD2 (5 bases). Trimming removed 1 base from V and 4 bases from J, with 18 bases in between. CDR3 length: 17 residues. Germline CDR1 and CDR2: SGHTA and FQGTGA. The CDR3 sequence is CASSLNPPGRAADTQYF. CDR3 in DNA: TGTGCCAGCAGCTTAAACCCCCCGGGAAGGGCAGCAGATACGCAGTATTTT. Variable domain in full (rest from reference TRBV7-3 and TRBJ2-3): GAGVSQTPSNKVTEKGKYVELRCDPISGHTALYWYRQSLGQGPEFLIYFQGTGAADDSGLPNDRFFAVRPEGSVSTLKIQRTERGDSAVYLCASSLNPPGRAADTQYFGPGTRLTVL.

The V and J genes are TRBV27 and TRBJ1-5; 7 bases fit TRBD1. The CDR3 loop spans 19 amino acids. J was trimmed by 5 bases and V by 1 base; bases with no gene match: 17. The germline CDR1 and CDR2 sequences are MNHEY and SMNVEV (reference sequence). CDR3 amino acids: CASSLFGWRGQEVDQPQHF. The CDR3 nucleotides read TGTGCCAGCAGTTTATTCGGGTGGAGGGGGCAAGAGGTAGATCAGCCCCAGCATTTT.

V is TRBV6-5 and J is TRBJ2-7, with 8 bases aligning to TRBD1. The length of the CDR3 is 15 residues. Trimming cost V 5 bases and J 2 bases; bases outside gene matches: 8. Germline CDR1 is MNHEY and CDR2 is SVGAGI. In DNA form, the CDR3 reads TGTGCCAGCAGTCTTCAAGGACAGGGCCCCTACGAGCAGTACTTC. Translating gives CASSLQGQGPYEQYF.

The chain carries TRBV7-3 and TRBJ2-1; 12 nucleotides align to TRBD2. The CDR3 is made up of 16 amino acids. Germline V gives CDR1 SGHTA, CDR2 FQGTGA. The trim removed 2 bases at V and 9 bases at J, leaving 8 bases unmatched. CDR3 coding DNA: TGTGCCAGCAGCTTAGGGGCGACTAGCGGGAGTGGTGAGCAGTTCTTC. Amino acid sequence: CASSLGATSGSGEQFF.

V usage is TRBV3-1 (or the pseudogene TRBV3-2) and J usage is TRBJ1-2; D not resolved. CDR3 length: 14 residues. Germline V gene sequence: CDR1 LGHDT, CDR2 YNNKEL (reference sequence). Trimming removed 0 bases from V and 8 bases from J, with 13 bases in between. Here the CDR3 DNA reads TGTGCCAGCAGCCAAGAGGGAAGTGGGGAGGGCTACACCTTC. It is translated as CASSQEGSGEGYTF.

This clone was counted a few times. The CDR3 is CASSESSSYEQYF. CDR3 coding DNA: TGTGCCAGCAGCGAATCCAGTTCCTACGAGCAGTACTTC. The chain uses TRBV2 and TRBJ2-7; D is unclear. Trimming left V 6 bases short and J 1 base short, with 10 bases between. CDR3 length: 13 amino acids. CDR1 and CDR2 from the germline V gene are SNHLY and FYNNEI. The full variable domain, rest sourced from reference TRBV2 and TRBJ2-7, is EPEVTQTPSHQVTQMGQEVILRCVPISNHLYFYWYRQILGQKVEFLVSFYNNEISEKSEIFDDQFSVERPDGSNFTLKIRSTKLEDSAMYFCASSESSSYEQYFGPGTRLTVT.

J is TRBJ1-1 and V is TRBV11-3; unclear D gene. The CDR3 runs to 13 residues. V was clipped by 3 bases and J by 1 base, with 6 bases between them. Looked up from germline, CDR1 is SGHNT and CDR2 is YENEEA. The CDR3 bases are TGTGCCAGCAGCTTGAACGGGAACACTGAAGCTTTCTTT. It is translated as CASSLNGNTEAFF.

The chain has TRBV25-1 and TRBJ2-1; 15 bases agree with TRBD2. Germline CDR1 reads MGHDK; CDR2 reads SYGVNS. Losses at the gene ends were 4 bases for V and 9 bases for J; bases not matched to a gene: 4. The CDR3 contains 15 residues. Here the CDR3 DNA reads TGTGCCAGCAGTGGAGGACTAGCGGGAGGGACTGAGCAGTTCTTC. It is translated as CASSGGLAGGTEQFF.

V usage is TRBV28 and J usage is TRBJ1-4; D may be TRBD1 (5 bases). Germline values: CDR1 MDHEN, CDR2 SYDVKM. The CDR3 has 14 residues. Trimming shortened V by 8 bases and J by 10 bases, and 20 bases separated the two germline ends. DNA of the CDR3: TGTGCCAGCGCCGGAGCGGGCGGGGGTCGAAAACTGTTTTTT. Translating gives CASAGAGGGRKLFF. The full variable domain, in which reference TRBV28 and TRBJ1-4 provide the parts outside the CDR3, is DVKVTQSSRYLVKRTGEKVFLECVQDMDHENMFWYRQDPGLGLRLIYFSYDVKMKEKGDIPEGYSVSREKKERFSLILESASTNQTSMYLCASAGAGGGRKLFFGSGTQLSVL.

This chain links TRBV7-2 with TRBJ2-7, with D uncertain. Germline CDR1 reads SGHTA; CDR2 reads FQGNSA. The CDR3 has 17 amino acids. V was trimmed by 1 base and J by 2 bases, leaving 18 bases between them. CDR3 loop: CASSLVPLGKRPYEQYF. Here the CDR3 DNA reads TGTGCCAGCAGCTTAGTCCCCTTGGGTAAGCGACCCTACGAGCAGTACTTC.

The chain has TRBV28 and TRBJ1-4, with TRBD1 matching 9 bases. Losses at the gene ends were 3 bases for V and 6 bases for J; bases not matched to a gene: 5. CDR1 is MDHEN, CDR2 SYDVKM, per germline. The length of the CDR3 is 15 residues. The CDR3 DNA follows: TGTGCCAGCAGTTTCGAGACAGGGGGGGATGAAAAACTGTTTTTT. It yields the protein CASSFETGGDEKLFF.

The rearrangement joins TRBV19 to TRBJ1-1; D gene ambiguous. Germline V gene sequence: CDR1 LNHDA, CDR2 SQIVND (reference sequence). The ends were cut back, 5 bases at V and 10 bases at J, with 14 bases in the middle. The CDR3 loop spans 12 amino acids. CDR3 bases: TGTGCCAGTAGTTATTCGGGTTCGGGAGCTTTCTTT. Translated: CASSYSGSGAFF.

This chain connects TRBV19 to TRBJ2-7, with D possibly being TRBD1 (5 bases). CDR3 length equals 12 residues. Germline assignment: CDR1 LNHDA and CDR2 SQIVND (reference sequence). V shed 5 bases and J shed 3 bases, with 8 bases lying between them. CDR3 amino acids: CASSPDSYEQYF. The CDR3, as DNA: TGTGCCAGTAGTCCCGACAGCTACGAGCAGTACTTC. Supplemented by reference TRBV19 and TRBJ2-7, the full variable domain reads DGGITQSPKYLFRKEGQNVTLSCEQNLNHDAMYWYRQDPGQGLRLIYYSQIVNDFQKGDIAEGYSVSREKKESFPLTVTSAQKNPTAFYLCASSPDSYEQYFGPGTRLTVT.

This clone was seen just once. The chain carries TRBV6-1 and TRBJ1-4, with D maybe TRBD1 (6 bases). Germline lookup yields CDR1 MNHNS and CDR2 SASEGT. The CDR3 loop spans 17 amino acids. V lost 3 bases and J 0 bases, leaving 14 bases between the germline ends. The DNA for the CDR3 is TGTGCCAGCAGTGACGGCAGGGGATCACCAACTAATGAAAAACTGTTTTTT. This sequence encodes CASSDGRGSPTNEKLFF.

The J gene is TRBJ2-3, the V gene TRBV7-9; 8 positions agree with TRBD2. Germline trimming cut 5 bases from V and 2 bases from J; bases unmatched to any gene: 9. This CDR3 is built from 16 residues. In germline, CDR1 is SEHNR, CDR2 FQNEAQ (reference sequence). The CDR3 DNA sequence: TGTGCCAGCAGCCCCCGAGGGACTAGAGCCACAGATACGCAGTATTTT. It encodes CASSPRGTRATDTQYF.

Notes on this clone: This CDR3 is also generated by other DNA sequences in the sample. The chain joins TRBV9 to TRBJ2-1; the D is unclear. Trimming removed 0 bases from V and 8 bases from J, with 15 bases in between. Germline loops: CDR1 SGDLS, CDR2 YYNGEE. The CDR3 spans 15 residues. The CDR3, as DNA: TGTGCCAGCAGCGTAGTGGGCGAGACCCCTTATGAGCAGTTCTTC. Its translation: CASSVVGETPYEQFF.